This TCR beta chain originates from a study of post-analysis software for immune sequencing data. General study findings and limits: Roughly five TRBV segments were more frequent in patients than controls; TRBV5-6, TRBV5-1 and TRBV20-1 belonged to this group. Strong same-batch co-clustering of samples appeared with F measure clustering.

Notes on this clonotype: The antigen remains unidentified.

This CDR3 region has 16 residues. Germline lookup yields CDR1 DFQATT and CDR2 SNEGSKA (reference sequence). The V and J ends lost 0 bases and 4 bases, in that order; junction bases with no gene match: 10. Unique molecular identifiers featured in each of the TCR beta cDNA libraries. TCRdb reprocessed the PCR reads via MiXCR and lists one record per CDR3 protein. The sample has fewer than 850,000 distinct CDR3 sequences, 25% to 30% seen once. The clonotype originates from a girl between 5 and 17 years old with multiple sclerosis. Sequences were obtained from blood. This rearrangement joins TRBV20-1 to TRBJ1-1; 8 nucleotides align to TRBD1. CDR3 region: CSARDARRGPGTEAFF. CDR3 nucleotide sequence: TGCAGTGCTAGAGACGCCCGCAGGGGGCCCGGCACTGAAGCTTTCTTT.